Listed below are T cell receptor beta chains from one sample, sequenced in a study of cytomegalovirus exposure and HLA in healthy donors. The method was immunoSEQ multiplex PCR; TCRdb's version includes in-frame clones alone and lacks a portion of them. In the table there are 150,000 to 200,000 clones, around 80% of which are singletons. Sequencing was performed on PBMCs. These receptor sequences come from a man in his forties or fifties in good health and CMV-seronegative. The CDR3 runs from the conserved cysteine through the conserved F or W. The D gene is left open where the match is weak. Clone size is stated in some rows and not others, as once, few, many or a class when expanded.

clone_size: few; d_call: TRBD2; v_call: TRBV5-1; j_call: TRBJ2-3; cdr3_aa: CASSLTSGGGEEPRLYLDTQYF; cdr3_nt: TGCGCCAGCAGCTTGACATCGGGGGGGGGCGAGGAACCAAGGCTATATCTAGATACGCAGTATTTT
clone_size: -; d_call: TRBD1; v_call: TRBV27; j_call: TRBJ2-7; cdr3_aa: CASSLRTGGDEQYF; cdr3_nt: TGTGCCAGCAGTTTACGGACAGGGGGTGACGAGCAGTACTTC
clone_size: -; d_call: -; v_call: TRBV25-1; j_call: TRBJ2-3; cdr3_aa: CASSPRRGGLWADTQYF; cdr3_nt: TGTGCCAGCAGTCCAAGAAGGGGGGGCCTGTGGGCAGATACGCAGTATTTT
clone_size: -; d_call: -; v_call: TRBV6-1; j_call: TRBJ1-2; cdr3_aa: CASSGENDYGYTF; cdr3_nt: TGTGCCAGCAGTGGGGAGAACGACTATGGCTACACCTTC
clone_size: -; d_call: TRBD1; v_call: TRBV7-2; j_call: TRBJ1-2; cdr3_aa: CASSLQGANYGYTF; cdr3_nt: TGTGCCAGCAGCTTACAGGGGGCGAACTATGGCTACACCTTC
clone_size: -; d_call: -; v_call: TRBV5-1; j_call: TRBJ2-7; cdr3_aa: CASSVTVPSYEQYF; cdr3_nt: TGCGCCAGCAGCGTGACAGTCCCATCCTACGAGCAGTACTTC
clone_size: -; d_call: -; v_call: TRBV9; j_call: TRBJ2-2; cdr3_aa: CASSVGGNTGELFF; cdr3_nt: TGTGCCAGCAGCGTAGGTGGCAACACCGGGGAGCTGTTTTTT
clone_size: -; d_call: -; v_call: TRBV5-1; j_call: TRBJ2-3; cdr3_aa: CASAGSTDTQYF; cdr3_nt: TGCGCCAGCGCGGGTAGCACAGATACGCAGTATTTT
clone_size: few; d_call: TRBD2; v_call: TRBV7-8; j_call: TRBJ2-1; cdr3_aa: CASKPGLAERSSYNEQFF; cdr3_nt: TGTGCCAGCAAGCCGGGACTAGCGGAGAGGAGCTCCTACAATGAGCAGTTCTTC
clone_size: -; d_call: -; v_call: TRBV7-9; j_call: TRBJ2-7; cdr3_aa: CASSLMASSYEQYF; cdr3_nt: TGTGCCAGCAGCTTAATGGCTAGCTCCTACGAGCAGTACTTC
clone_size: -; d_call: TRBD2; v_call: TRBV4-3; j_call: TRBJ2-1; cdr3_aa: CASSQGGTSSVNEQFF; cdr3_nt: TGCGCCAGCAGCCAAGGGGGGACTAGCTCCGTCAATGAGCAGTTCTTC
clone_size: few; d_call: TRBD2; v_call: TRBV19; j_call: TRBJ2-7; cdr3_aa: CASSPNHGRAYEQYF; cdr3_nt: TGTGCCAGTAGTCCTAACCACGGGAGGGCCTACGAGCAGTACTTC
clone_size: few; d_call: -; v_call: TRBV4-3; j_call: TRBJ2-7; cdr3_aa: CASSQDSGDEQYF; cdr3_nt: TGCGCCAGCAGCCAAGATTCAGGGGACGAGCAGTACTTC
clone_size: -; d_call: -; v_call: TRBV6-1; j_call: TRBJ2-7; cdr3_aa: CASSERGRPTEQYF; cdr3_nt: TGTGCCAGCAGTGAACGAGGGAGACCTACGGAGCAGTACTTC
clone_size: -; d_call: -; v_call: TRBV5-1; j_call: TRBJ1-5; cdr3_aa: CASSPGGGASSNQPQHF; cdr3_nt: TGCGCCAGCAGCCCGGGCGGGGGGGCGTCGAGCAATCAGCCCCAGCATTTT
clone_size: -; d_call: -; v_call: TRBV2; j_call: TRBJ1-4; cdr3_aa: CASSETLQEKLFF; cdr3_nt: TGTGCCAGCAGTGAAACCCTACAGGAAAAACTGTTTTTT
clone_size: -; d_call: -; v_call: TRBV5-1; j_call: TRBJ2-1; cdr3_aa: CASSPRRGIGNEQFF; cdr3_nt: TGCGCCAGCAGCCCAAGAAGGGGGATTGGCAATGAGCAGTTCTTC
clone_size: -; d_call: TRBD1; v_call: TRBV5-4; j_call: TRBJ2-7; cdr3_aa: CASSFRDRGSYEQYF; cdr3_nt: TGTGCCAGCAGCTTCCGGGACAGGGGCTCCTACGAGCAGTACTTC
clone_size: few; d_call: -; v_call: TRBV5-4; j_call: TRBJ1-2; cdr3_aa: CASSQVGANYGYTF; cdr3_nt: TGTGCCAGCAGCCAAGTGGGCGCGAACTATGGCTACACCTTC
clone_size: -; d_call: TRBD1; v_call: TRBV10-2; j_call: TRBJ1-2; cdr3_aa: CASSGGTGFGYTF; cdr3_nt: TGCGCCAGCAGTGGCGGGACAGGGTTTGGCTACACCTTC
clone_size: -; d_call: TRBD2; v_call: TRBV13; j_call: TRBJ2-3; cdr3_aa: CASSFGLAGGPMVKDTQYF; cdr3_nt: TGTGCCAGCAGCTTCGGGCTGGCGGGGGGGCCCATGGTGAAAGATACGCAGTATTTT
clone_size: -; d_call: -; v_call: TRBV7-9; j_call: TRBJ1-4; cdr3_aa: CASSFSQGKGEKLFF; cdr3_nt: TGTGCCAGCAGCTTCTCACAGGGAAAGGGGGAAAAACTGTTTTTT